The clone carrying this T cell receptor beta chain was seen just once. The entry originates in a study of blood T cell repertoires in COVID-19. On the study more broadly: COVID-19 samples collected from the United States, Italy and Spain covered acute and convalescent phases. Nucleic acid was either cDNA or gDNA, and it came from T cells, B-cell-depleted T cells, or PBMCs.

How the authors handled the data: It was from reference gene primer amplification that nucleated cell counts were estimated. Assay used: immunoSEQ multiplex PCR; TCRdb lists only in-frame clones, some missing. V and J calls and clone size follow that table, whereas D and trimming were derived from the DNA. The sample lists 250,000 or so clones; around nine tenths were seen once. This CDR3 has 17 amino acids. CDR1 is SGHRS and CDR2 is YFSETQ in the germline V gene. The junction had 17 bases not matched to a gene; V was cut back by 5 bases and J by 4 bases. Sample: peripheral blood. This sequence originates from a man aged 40-49 years with active or convalescent COVID-19. The V and J genes are TRBV5-1 and TRBJ2-5; 7 bases agree with TRBD1. The CDR3 reads CASRQNSRGQVGETQYF. The CDR3 region has the DNA TGCGCCAGCAGACAAAACTCACGCGGACAGGTGGGAGAGACCCAGTACTTC.